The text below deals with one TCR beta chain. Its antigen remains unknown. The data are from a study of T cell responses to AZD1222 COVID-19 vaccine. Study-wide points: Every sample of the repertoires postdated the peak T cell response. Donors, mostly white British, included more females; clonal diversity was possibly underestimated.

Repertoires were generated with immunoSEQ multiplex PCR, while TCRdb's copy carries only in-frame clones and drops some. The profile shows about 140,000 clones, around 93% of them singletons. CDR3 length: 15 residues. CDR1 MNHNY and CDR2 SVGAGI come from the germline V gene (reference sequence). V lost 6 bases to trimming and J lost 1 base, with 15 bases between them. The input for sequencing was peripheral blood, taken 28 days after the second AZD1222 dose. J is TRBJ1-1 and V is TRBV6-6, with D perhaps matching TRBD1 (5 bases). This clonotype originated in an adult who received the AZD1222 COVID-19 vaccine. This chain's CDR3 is CASSPIGGKNTEAFF. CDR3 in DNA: TGTGCCAGCAGCCCCATCGGGGGGAAGAACACTGAAGCTTTCTTT.